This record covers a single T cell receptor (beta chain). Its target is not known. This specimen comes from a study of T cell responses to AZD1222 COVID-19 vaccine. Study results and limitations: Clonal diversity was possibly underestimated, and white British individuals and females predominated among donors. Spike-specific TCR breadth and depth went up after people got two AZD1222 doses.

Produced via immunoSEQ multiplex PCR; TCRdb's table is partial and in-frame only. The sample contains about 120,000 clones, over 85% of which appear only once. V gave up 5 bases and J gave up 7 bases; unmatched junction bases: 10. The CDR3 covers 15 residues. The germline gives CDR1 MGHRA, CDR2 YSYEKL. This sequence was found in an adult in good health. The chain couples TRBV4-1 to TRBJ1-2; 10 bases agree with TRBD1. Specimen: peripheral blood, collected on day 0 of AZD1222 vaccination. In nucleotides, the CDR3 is TGCGCCAGCAGCGATCCGGGACAGGGGTTTGGTGGCTACACCTTC. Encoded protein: CASSDPGQGFGGYTF.